Listed below are T cell receptor beta chains from one sample, sequenced in a study of Graves' ophthalmopathy and Graves' hyperthyroidism. One entry per CDR3 protein results from TCRdb running MiXCR on the multiplex PCR reads. The sample lists approximately 210,000 distinct CDR3 sequences, 20% to 25% seen once, with under 55% in the top ten. Sequenced input: peripheral blood. The receptors here all came from a woman aged 50 to 60 with Graves' ophthalmopathy. Each CDR3 is given with its conserved first and last residue. Fields, in order: J gene, V gene, clone size, D gene, CDR3 DNA, CDR3 protein. A D gene is named only where the DNA matches it firmly. Rows may omit the clone size; those that give it use once, few, many or a size class.

J gene: TRBJ1-1; V gene: TRBV12-3/TRBV12-4; clone size: few; D gene: TRBD1; CDR3 DNA: TGTGCCAGCAGTCTTCGACAGGGGGGGGCTGAAGCTTTCTTT; CDR3 protein: CASSLRQGGAEAFF
J gene: TRBJ1-1; V gene: TRBV12-3/TRBV12-4; clone size: many; D gene: .; CDR3 DNA: TGTGCCAGCAGTTATACAGGGAACACTGAAGCTTTCTTT; CDR3 protein: CASSYTGNTEAFF
J gene: TRBJ2-7; V gene: TRBV12-3/TRBV12-4; clone size: many; D gene: .; CDR3 DNA: TGTGCCAGCATTTTTGGGCTCCGGGGGGAGCAGTACTTC; CDR3 protein: CASIFGLRGEQYF
J gene: TRBJ2-7; V gene: TRBV6-5; clone size: many; D gene: .; CDR3 DNA: TGTGCCAGCAGTTACCCCACCCGGGGCCATTCCTACGAGCAGTACTTC; CDR3 protein: CASSYPTRGHSYEQYF
J gene: TRBJ2-5; V gene: TRBV5-8; clone size: .; D gene: .; CDR3 DNA: TGTGCCAGCAGGAAGATACGGGGGTACCAAGAGACCCAGTACTTC; CDR3 protein: CASRKIRGYQETQYF
J gene: TRBJ2-2; V gene: TRBV7-3; clone size: many; D gene: TRBD1; CDR3 DNA: TGTGCCAGCGGACAGGGGGCTAACGGGGAGCTGTTTTTT; CDR3 protein: CASGQGANGELFF
J gene: TRBJ1-2; V gene: TRBV30; clone size: many; D gene: TRBD1; CDR3 DNA: TGTGCCTGGTCCCCGGGACAGGGGGTTTTTGGCTACACCTTC; CDR3 protein: CAWSPGQGVFGYTF
J gene: TRBJ1-5; V gene: TRBV12-3/TRBV12-4; clone size: many; D gene: .; CDR3 DNA: TGTGCCAGCAGTCCTTCCGGAAGGGTAGGCAATCAGCCCCAGCATTTT; CDR3 protein: CASSPSGRVGNQPQHF
J gene: TRBJ2-5; V gene: TRBV28; clone size: many; D gene: .; CDR3 DNA: TGTGCCAGCAGCCGGGATACTGGGGAGACCCAGTACTTC; CDR3 protein: CASSRDTGETQYF
J gene: TRBJ1-1; V gene: TRBV30; clone size: many; D gene: TRBD1; CDR3 DNA: TGTGCCTGGAGTGCCCGACAGGGAGCTTTCTTT; CDR3 protein: CAWSARQGAFF
J gene: TRBJ2-6; V gene: TRBV25-1; clone size: .; D gene: TRBD1; CDR3 DNA: TGTGCCAGCGCCCCGAACAGGGGTGTCTCTGGGGCCAACGTCCTGACTTTC; CDR3 protein: CASAPNRGVSGANVLTF
J gene: TRBJ2-7; V gene: TRBV11-2; clone size: many; D gene: .; CDR3 DNA: TGTGCCAGCAGCCCACGCCCAGGTGAGGGGGAAGACGAGCAGTACTTC; CDR3 protein: CASSPRPGEGEDEQYF
J gene: TRBJ1-1; V gene: TRBV12-3/TRBV12-4; clone size: many; D gene: .; CDR3 DNA: TGTGCCAGCAGCCCCCGGGGTTTCACTGAAGCTTTCTTT; CDR3 protein: CASSPRGFTEAFF
J gene: TRBJ2-5; V gene: TRBV7-3; clone size: many; D gene: TRBD2; CDR3 DNA: TGTGCCAGCAGCCCACTCCTGACTAGCGGGAGAGAGACCCAGTACTTC; CDR3 protein: CASSPLLTSGRETQYF